This is a list of T cell receptor beta chains from one sample in a study of blood T cell repertoires in COVID-19. Sequencing was performed with immunoSEQ multiplex PCR; in TCRdb, only in-frame clones are kept and a portion is missing. In the table there are around 270,000 clones, roughly four fifths of which are singletons. Sequenced: peripheral blood. Receptor source: a person aged 65 to 85 with COVID-19, enrolled during active disease. Each CDR3 is given with its conserved first and last residue. Each record gives: V gene, D gene, clone size, J gene, CDR3 DNA, CDR3 protein. A D gene is named only where the DNA matches it firmly. For some rows the clone size is stated as once, few or many, or as a class when expanded; others skip it.

V: TRBV3-1/TRBV3-2
D: -
size: -
J: TRBJ1-1
DNA: TGTGCCAGCAGCCACCCCCGCGGCAACACTGAAGCTTTCTTT
CDR3: CASSHPRGNTEAFF

V: TRBV28
D: -
size: -
J: TRBJ2-3
DNA: TGTGCCAGCAGTTTAAATGGGGGCGGCACAGATACGCAGTATTTT
CDR3: CASSLNGGGTDTQYF

V: TRBV24-1
D: TRBD1
size: -
J: TRBJ2-7
DNA: TGTGCCACCAGTGATTCTAGGGGGCGCCGCTCCTACGAGCAGTACTTC
CDR3: CATSDSRGRRSYEQYF

V: TRBV6-6
D: -
size: -
J: TRBJ2-7
DNA: TGTGCCAGCAGTTACTCCAACGTACAGGGCTACGAGCAGTACTTC
CDR3: CASSYSNVQGYEQYF

V: TRBV28
D: -
size: -
J: TRBJ1-1
DNA: TGTGCCAGCAGTTTATTGGGACAAATGGAAGCTTTCTTT
CDR3: CASSLLGQMEAFF

V: TRBV7-2
D: -
size: -
J: TRBJ1-1
DNA: TGTGCCAGCAGCTCAAGGACAGAGCGAGAAGCTTTCTTT
CDR3: CASSSRTEREAFF

V: TRBV19
D: TRBD1
size: -
J: TRBJ1-2
DNA: TGTGCCAGTAGTATACTACGGGACAGGAGCAAGACTAACTATGGCTACACCTTC
CDR3: CASSILRDRSKTNYGYTF

V: TRBV28
D: -
size: -
J: TRBJ1-6
DNA: TGTGCCAGCAGATTGGGCCTTCCGTTTAATTCACCCCTCCACTTT
CDR3: CASRLGLPFNSPLHF

V: TRBV4-1
D: TRBD2
size: few
J: TRBJ2-7
DNA: TGCGCCAGCAGCCAAGATGCCAGCGGGAGTGGCGAGCAGTACTTC
CDR3: CASSQDASGSGEQYF

V: TRBV7-2
D: -
size: -
J: TRBJ2-2
DNA: TGTGCCAGCAGCCCCGAGGGGGGGTCAAACACCGGGGAGCTGTTTTTT
CDR3: CASSPEGGSNTGELFF

V: TRBV2
D: -
size: -
J: TRBJ2-7
DNA: TGTGCCAGCAGTAACACAGGGTACGAGCAGTACTTC
CDR3: CASSNTGYEQYF

V: TRBV12-3/TRBV12-4
D: -
size: -
J: TRBJ2-7
DNA: TGTGCCAGCAGGCGGGGACTTCACGAGCAGTACTTC
CDR3: CASRRGLHEQYF

V: TRBV9
D: TRBD2
size: -
J: TRBJ2-2
DNA: TGTGCCAGCAGCGTGAGGGTGACTAGCGGGGGGAACACCGGGGAGCTGTTTTTT
CDR3: CASSVRVTSGGNTGELFF

V: TRBV7-2
D: -
size: -
J: TRBJ2-1
DNA: TGTGCCAGCAGCTTTAGGGAGTTTCGACAGTTCTTC
CDR3: CASSFREFRQFF

V: TRBV6-2/TRBV6-3
D: -
size: once
J: TRBJ2-7
DNA: TGTGCCAGCAGTTACCCAAAGACTGTACTCCACGAGCAGTACTTC
CDR3: CASSYPKTVLHEQYF

V: TRBV28
D: -
size: few
J: TRBJ2-3
DNA: TGTGCCAGCAGTTCATCACGCCGGGCAGATACGCAGTATTTT
CDR3: CASSSSRRADTQYF